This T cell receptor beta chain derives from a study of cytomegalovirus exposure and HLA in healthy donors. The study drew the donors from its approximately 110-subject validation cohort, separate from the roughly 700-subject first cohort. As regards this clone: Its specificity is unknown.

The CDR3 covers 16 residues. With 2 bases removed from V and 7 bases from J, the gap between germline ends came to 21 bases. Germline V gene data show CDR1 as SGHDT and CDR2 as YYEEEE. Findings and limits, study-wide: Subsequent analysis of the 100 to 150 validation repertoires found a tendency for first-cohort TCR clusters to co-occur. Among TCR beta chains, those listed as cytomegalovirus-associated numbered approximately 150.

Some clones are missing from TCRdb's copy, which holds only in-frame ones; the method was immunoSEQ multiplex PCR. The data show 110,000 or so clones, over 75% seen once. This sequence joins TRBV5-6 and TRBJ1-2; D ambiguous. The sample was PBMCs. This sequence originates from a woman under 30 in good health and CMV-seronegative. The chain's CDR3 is CASSLQFDGGFFGYTF. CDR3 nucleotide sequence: TGTGCCAGCAGCTTACAATTTGACGGAGGTTTTTTTGGCTACACCTTC.